These T cell receptor beta chains were read from a single sample in a study of blood T cell repertoires in COVID-19. The method was immunoSEQ multiplex PCR; TCRdb's version includes in-frame clones alone and lacks a portion of them. This sample carries about 210,000 clones, around nine tenths of them seen once, and the ten largest clones take approximately 4%. Sequenced material: PBMCs or T cells enriched from blood (not recorded which). The receptors come from a woman aged 25 to 45 who had been exposed to COVID-19. CDR3s include the opening cysteine and the closing phenylalanine or tryptophan. The D gene is left open where the match is weak. Size tells how often a clone was seen (once, few, many) or the class of an expanded clone, and some rows leave it out.

cdr3_length j_call d_call clone_size v_call cdr3_nt cdr3_aa
14 TRBJ1-1 - - TRBV28 TGTGCCAGCCAAAGGGACACTATAAACACTGAAGCTTTCTTT CASQRDTINTEAFF
17 TRBJ1-6 - few TRBV3-1/TRBV3-2 TGTGCCAGCAGCCCAGGGCAGGGAAGGTCCTATAATTCACCCCTCCACTTT CASSPGQGRSYNSPLHF
17 TRBJ1-4 - - TRBV4-2 TGTGCCAGCAGGGCGTTACAGGGATCGGCAACTAATGAAAAACTGTTTTTT CASRALQGSATNEKLFF
17 TRBJ1-4 - - TRBV9 TGTGCCAGCAGCGTAGGGAATATGGGGCGGCTAAGTGAAAAACTGTTTTTT CASSVGNMGRLSEKLFF
15 TRBJ1-2 - - TRBV7-2 TGTGCCAGCAGCTTACACGCAGGGACTGGGGATGGCTACACCTTC CASSLHAGTGDGYTF
12 TRBJ1-5 - - TRBV27 TGTGCCAGCCGGCAGGGCAATCAGCCCCAGCATTTT CASRQGNQPQHF
14 TRBJ2-1 - - TRBV24-1 TGTGCCACCAGTGATCACCAGTCCTACAATGAGCAGTTCTTC CATSDHQSYNEQFF
15 TRBJ2-7 TRBD1 - TRBV2 TGTGCCAGCACTCCTCCCGGGACAGCCTATTACGAGCAGTACTTC CASTPPGTAYYEQYF
15 TRBJ2-7 - once TRBV16 TGTGCCAGCAGCCAGTCGCCCCCGACGAAGGGGGAGCAGTACTTC CASSQSPPTKGEQYF
15 TRBJ2-7 - - TRBV6-5 TGTGCCAGCAGTTACTCTTCGGGCAGGGGTAACGAGCAGTACTTC CASSYSSGRGNEQYF
14 TRBJ2-6 - - TRBV3-1/TRBV3-2 TGTGCCAGCAGTTCCCGTCCTGGGGCCAACGTCCTGACTTTC CASSSRPGANVLTF
17 TRBJ1-5 TRBD1 - TRBV18 TGTGCCAGCTCCAAGGGACAGGCGACGGGAGCTTATCAGCCCCAGCATTTT CASSKGQATGAYQPQHF
18 TRBJ2-1 TRBD2 - TRBV9 TGTGCCAGCAGCGTACCTGGAAGCGGGGGGACTGAGCTCCCTGAGCAGTTCTTC CASSVPGSGGTELPEQFF
13 TRBJ2-7 - once TRBV5-1 TGCGCCAGCAGCTCCGGGACTGACTACGAGCAGTACTTC CASSSGTDYEQYF
14 TRBJ2-5 - - TRBV2 TGTGCCAGCGCCGCCCGTCCAGGGGTAGAGACCCAGTACTTC CASAARPGVETQYF
15 TRBJ2-7 - - TRBV19 TGTGCCAGTAGTATAGGCCAGGGATTTCTGTACGAGCAGTACTTC CASSIGQGFLYEQYF
14 TRBJ2-5 TRBD1 - TRBV5-8 TGTGCCAGCAGCCACGAGACAGGGGCCGAGACCCAGTACTTC CASSHETGAETQYF
15 TRBJ1-6 TRBD1 - TRBV18 TGTGCCAGCTCACCGTCGGGACAGGGGACTTCACCCCTCCACTTT CASSPSGQGTSPLHF
14 TRBJ1-2 TRBD1 - TRBV7-8 TGTGCCAGCAGCTCGAGAGGACAGGACTATGGCTACACCTTC CASSSRGQDYGYTF
14 TRBJ2-3 - - TRBV18 TGTGCCAGCTCACCAGGGGCTAGCACAGATACGCAGTATTTT CASSPGASTDTQYF
13 TRBJ1-2 - - TRBV12-3/TRBV12-4 TGTGCCAGCAGCAAGGGGCAGGGCGGCGGCTACACCTTC CASSKGQGGGYTF
13 TRBJ1-6 - - TRBV30 TGTGCCGCCGCGTGGACGGGAGGGTCACCCCTCCACTTT CAAAWTGGSPLHF
17 TRBJ1-1 - - TRBV13 TGTGCCAGCAGCTTAGCCAAAAAGGGACACTTGAACACTGAAGCTTTCTTT CASSLAKKGHLNTEAFF
15 TRBJ1-5 - - TRBV19 TGTGCCACCCTCGGGCAGGGCCGATATAACCAGCCCCAGCATTTT CATLGQGRYNQPQHF
18 TRBJ1-1 - few TRBV21-1 TGTGCCAGCAGCAAAGGAAAGACAAGGGAGGACGGTAACACTGAAGCTTTCTTT CASSKGKTREDGNTEAFF
13 TRBJ1-6 - - TRBV30 TGTGCCTGGAGTGTAAAGGGAGCCTCACCCCTCCACTTT CAWSVKGASPLHF